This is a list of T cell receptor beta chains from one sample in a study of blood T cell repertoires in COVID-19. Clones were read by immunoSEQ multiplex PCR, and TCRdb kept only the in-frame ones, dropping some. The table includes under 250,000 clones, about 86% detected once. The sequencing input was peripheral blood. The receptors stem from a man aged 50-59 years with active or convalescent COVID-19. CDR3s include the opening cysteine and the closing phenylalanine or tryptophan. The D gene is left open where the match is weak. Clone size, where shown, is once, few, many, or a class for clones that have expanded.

CASSVAGQPNSPLHF TGTGCCAGCAGTGTTGCGGGACAGCCTAATTCACCCCTCCACTTT TRBD1 TRBV25-1 - TRBJ1-6
CASSLAGRTGSGSPLHF TGTGCCAGCAGCTTAGCGGGGAGGACAGGGAGCGGATCACCCCTCCACTTT TRBD1 TRBV7-2 - TRBJ1-6
CASSPGQPPIVYF TGTGCCAGCAGCCCTGGACAGCCACCCATTGTCTATTTT - TRBV3-1/TRBV3-2 few TRBJ1-3
CASSVVGVNTEAFF TGTGCCAGCAGCGTAGTCGGGGTGAACACTGAAGCTTTCTTT - TRBV9 - TRBJ1-1
CASSPGSQETQYF TGTGCCAGCAGTCCCGGGTCCCAAGAGACCCAGTACTTC - TRBV12-3/TRBV12-4 - TRBJ2-5
CASSSLRRFQETQYF TGTGCCAGCAGTTCGCTGAGGAGGTTCCAAGAGACCCAGTACTTC - TRBV6-2/TRBV6-3 - TRBJ2-5
CASNPTGGAGNTIYF TGTGCCAGTAACCCGACAGGGGGGGCTGGAAACACCATATATTTT TRBD1 TRBV19 - TRBJ1-3
CASSSSTSGGTEQYF TGTGCCAGCAGCTCTTCTACTAGCGGGGGGACTGAGCAGTACTTC TRBD2 TRBV13 - TRBJ2-7
CASSPYGGEVITEAFF TGTGCCAGCAGCCCCTACGGGGGGGAAGTGATAACTGAAGCTTTCTTT - TRBV7-8 - TRBJ1-1
CASSFYSNQPQHF TGTGCCAGCAGCTTCTATAGCAATCAGCCCCAGCATTTT - TRBV7-2 - TRBJ1-5
CASSEDRGLFF TGCGCCAGCAGCGAGGACAGGGGGCTGTTTTTT TRBD1 TRBV5-1 - TRBJ1-4
CASSTWTSSRGGELFF TGTGCCAGCAGTACCTGGACTAGCAGTAGGGGTGGGGAGCTGTTTTTT TRBD2 TRBV27 - TRBJ2-2
CASSATGETQYF TGTGCCAGCAGCGCGACTGGGGAGACCCAGTACTTC - TRBV2 - TRBJ2-5
CATSSGGSTDTQYF TGTGCCACCAGCTCCGGAGGGTCCACAGATACGCAGTATTTT - TRBV15 once TRBJ2-3
CASSMGPANEKLFF TGTGCCAGTAGTATGGGGCCGGCTAATGAAAAACTGTTTTTT - TRBV19 few TRBJ1-4
CASSLSGVSDEQYF TGTGCCAGCAGTTTATCAGGGGTATCGGACGAGCAGTACTTC - TRBV28 - TRBJ2-7
CASSLGGRPSGNTIYF TGTGCCAGCAGTTTAGGAGGTCGGCCCTCTGGAAACACCATATATTTT - TRBV28 - TRBJ1-3
CASTGEGSPLHF TGTGCCAGTACGGGGGAAGGGTCACCCCTCCACTTT - TRBV19 - TRBJ1-6
CASSPSGGRSYNEQFF TGTGCCAGCAGTCCTAGCGGGGGGCGCTCCTACAATGAGCAGTTCTTC TRBD2 TRBV4-2 - TRBJ2-1
CASSSVPGVLGEKLFF TGTGCCAGCAGTTCTGTACCAGGGGTGCTGGGTGAAAAACTGTTTTTT - TRBV6-5 once TRBJ1-4
CASSPGLPETQYF TGTGCCAGCAGCCCGGGACTCCCAGAGACCCAGTACTTC - TRBV7-9 - TRBJ2-5
CASSWTGGSYEQYF TGCGCCAGCAGCTGGACAGGGGGTTCCTACGAGCAGTACTTC TRBD1 TRBV5-1 - TRBJ2-7
CASTPEGIRGAFF TGTGCCAGCACTCCTGAGGGCATCCGAGGGGCTTTCTTT - TRBV28 - TRBJ1-1
CASSFRGGTDTQYF TGTGCCAGCAGTTTTCGGGGGGGCACAGATACGCAGTATTTT TRBD2 TRBV27 - TRBJ2-3
CASSLLMHRVANTEAFF TGCGCCAGCAGCCTACTAATGCACAGGGTAGCAAACACTGAAGCTTTCTTT - TRBV4-1 - TRBJ1-1
CASSLGQGAGETQYF TGTGCCAGCAGCCTCGGACAGGGGGCAGGAGAGACCCAGTACTTC TRBD1 TRBV6-6 - TRBJ2-5
CASSLRGQYYEQYF TGCGCCAGCAGCTTGAGGGGACAGTACTACGAGCAGTACTTC TRBD1 TRBV5-1 - TRBJ2-7
CSVEDSEGSPLHF TGCAGCGTTGAAGATTCTGAGGGATCACCCCTCCACTTT - TRBV29-1 - TRBJ1-6
CASSLAQGTGNTIYF TGTGCCAGCAGCTTGGCCCAGGGGACTGGAAACACCATATATTTT - TRBV5-4 - TRBJ1-3
CASSVYRTNEKLFF TGTGCCAGCAGTGTTTACAGAACTAATGAAAAACTGTTTTTT - TRBV2 - TRBJ1-4